This T cell receptor (beta chain) was observed in a study of blood T cell repertoires in COVID-19. Only in-frame clones appear in the TCRdb table, and some are missing; sequencing was by immunoSEQ multiplex PCR. The repertoire holds roughly 75,000 clones, with 85% as singletons. Trimming removed 1 base from V and 2 bases from J; junction bases left unmatched: 5. CDR3 length: 16 residues. Germline V gene lookup returns CDR1 LGHNA and CDR2 YNFKEQ. The chain recombines TRBV4-2 with TRBJ2-3; 8 bases fit TRBD2. The clonotype was recovered from a man over 45 with COVID-19, enrolled during active disease. Input material: peripheral blood. The CDR3 sequence is CASSQVEREYTDTQYF. The DNA for the CDR3 is TGTGCCAGCAGCCAAGTCGAGCGGGAGTACACAGATACGCAGTATTTT.